Listed below are T cell receptor beta chains from one sample, sequenced in a study of T cell responses to AZD1222 COVID-19 vaccine. Method: immunoSEQ multiplex PCR; TCRdb's copy keeps in-frame clones and lacks some. The table lists 95,000 to 150,000 clones, roughly 90% of them singletons. Sequencing used peripheral blood, obtained 28 days after the second AZD1222 dose. The receptors here all came from an adult who received the AZD1222 COVID-19 vaccine. CDR3s include the opening cysteine and the closing phenylalanine or tryptophan. A D gene is named only where the DNA matches it firmly. A clone size is listed for some rows: how often the clone was seen (once, few, many), or a class if it is expanded.

D gene: -
V gene: TRBV5-8
J gene: TRBJ1-2
clone size: -
CDR3 DNA: TGTGCCAGCAGCGGGGTGGACAATAACTATGGCTACACCTTC
CDR3 protein: CASSGVDNNYGYTF

D gene: -
V gene: TRBV28
J gene: TRBJ1-2
clone size: -
CDR3 DNA: TGTGCCAGCAGCCCTCGTACAGGGTATCTCTACTATGGCTACACCTTC
CDR3 protein: CASSPRTGYLYYGYTF

D gene: TRBD1
V gene: TRBV28
J gene: TRBJ1-2
clone size: -
CDR3 DNA: TGTGCCAGCAGTTTCCCAAGCACAGGGGGCTATGGCTACACCTTC
CDR3 protein: CASSFPSTGGYGYTF

D gene: TRBD1
V gene: TRBV9
J gene: TRBJ1-2
clone size: -
CDR3 DNA: TGTGCCAGCAGCGCTTGGGACAGGGGGAACTATGGCTACACCTTC
CDR3 protein: CASSAWDRGNYGYTF

D gene: -
V gene: TRBV2
J gene: TRBJ2-7
clone size: few
CDR3 DNA: TGTGCCAGCACCAGGACAAATAACAACGAGCAGTACTTC
CDR3 protein: CASTRTNNNEQYF

D gene: -
V gene: TRBV18
J gene: TRBJ1-2
clone size: -
CDR3 DNA: TGTGCCAGCTCACCGGCAGAGAATCATGGCTACACCTTC
CDR3 protein: CASSPAENHGYTF

D gene: -
V gene: TRBV11-2
J gene: TRBJ2-1
clone size: -
CDR3 DNA: TGTGCCAGCAGCTTAGAAAGGGATGAGCAGTTCTTC
CDR3 protein: CASSLERDEQFF

D gene: -
V gene: TRBV5-4
J gene: TRBJ2-2
clone size: -
CDR3 DNA: TGTGCCAGCAGCTTGGGTACGGCAGGGGCGAACACCGGGGAGCTGTTTTTT
CDR3 protein: CASSLGTAGANTGELFF

D gene: -
V gene: TRBV10-1
J gene: TRBJ2-2
clone size: -
CDR3 DNA: TGCGCCAGCAGTCGCTTAACGAACACCGGGGAGCTGTTTTTT
CDR3 protein: CASSRLTNTGELFF

D gene: -
V gene: TRBV27
J gene: TRBJ1-1
clone size: -
CDR3 DNA: TGTGCCAGCAGTAACAGGGAACGGTCTTTCTTT
CDR3 protein: CASSNRERSFF

D gene: TRBD2
V gene: TRBV2
J gene: TRBJ2-1
clone size: -
CDR3 DNA: TGTGCCAGCAGAAGAGTTCTAGCTCGGGGGGTGGACTCCGGGTTCTTC
CDR3 protein: CASRRVLARGVDSGFF

D gene: -
V gene: TRBV6-5
J gene: TRBJ2-5
clone size: -
CDR3 DNA: TGTGCCAGCAGTAGACAGGATAAAGAGACCCAGTACTTC
CDR3 protein: CASSRQDKETQYF

D gene: -
V gene: TRBV4-2
J gene: TRBJ2-5
clone size: -
CDR3 DNA: TGTGCCAGCAGCCAAGGGTCATTCTCCGGACCCCAAGAGACCCAGTACTTC
CDR3 protein: CASSQGSFSGPQETQYF

D gene: -
V gene: TRBV6-1
J gene: TRBJ2-7
clone size: few
CDR3 DNA: TGTGCCAGCAGTGATCTAGGGCCTAACTCATACGAGCAGTACTTC
CDR3 protein: CASSDLGPNSYEQYF

D gene: -
V gene: TRBV6-5
J gene: TRBJ1-2
clone size: -
CDR3 DNA: TGTGCCAGCAGTTACTGGCAGAACTATGGCTACACCTTC
CDR3 protein: CASSYWQNYGYTF

D gene: -
V gene: TRBV27
J gene: TRBJ2-3
clone size: -
CDR3 DNA: TGTGCCAGCAGCTCCCCTAATTCGGGGGCCTTCACAGATACGCAGTATTTT
CDR3 protein: CASSSPNSGAFTDTQYF

D gene: -
V gene: TRBV21-1
J gene: TRBJ1-4
clone size: -
CDR3 DNA: TGTGCCAGCAGCACCCCTACTTTAGGGGGTAATGAAAAACTGTTTTTT
CDR3 protein: CASSTPTLGGNEKLFF

D gene: TRBD1
V gene: TRBV4-1
J gene: TRBJ1-2
clone size: -
CDR3 DNA: TGCGCCAGCAGCCAATTCTGGCAGGGGGCCTATGGCTACACCTTC
CDR3 protein: CASSQFWQGAYGYTF